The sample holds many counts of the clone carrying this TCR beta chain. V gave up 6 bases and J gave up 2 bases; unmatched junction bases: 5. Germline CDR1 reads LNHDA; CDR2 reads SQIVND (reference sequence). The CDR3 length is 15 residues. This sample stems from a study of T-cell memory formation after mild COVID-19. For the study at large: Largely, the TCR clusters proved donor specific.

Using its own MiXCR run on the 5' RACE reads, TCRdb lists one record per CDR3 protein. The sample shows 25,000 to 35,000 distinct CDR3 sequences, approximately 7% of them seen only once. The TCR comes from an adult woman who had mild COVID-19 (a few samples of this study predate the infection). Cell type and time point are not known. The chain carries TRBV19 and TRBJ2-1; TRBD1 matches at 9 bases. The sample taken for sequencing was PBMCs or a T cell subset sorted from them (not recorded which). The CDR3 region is CASRSDRGTYNEQFF. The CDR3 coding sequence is TGTGCCAGTAGATCGGACAGGGGTACCTACAATGAGCAGTTCTTC.